These 24 T cell receptor beta chains originate from one sample sequenced in a study of T-cell reconstitution after alpha-beta-depleted transplantation in children. As it was prepared, the TCRbeta library received unique molecular identifiers. From the PCR reads, TCRdb called clonotypes with MiXCR, one entry per CDR3 protein. The table includes over 150,000 distinct CDR3 sequences, approximately 6.9% detected once. The material sequenced was PBMCs, taken before TCRalphabeta/CD19-depleted stem cell transplant. These receptors were obtained from a boy younger than 10 with acute lymphoblastic leukemia, due to receive a stem cell transplant.

This clonotype was counted only a few times. This sequence joins TRBV20-1 and TRBJ2-7; D might be TRBD2 (5 bases). CDR3 length: 19 residues. With 0 bases removed from V and 1 base from J, the gap between germline ends came to 25 bases. Per germline, CDR1 DFQATT and CDR2 SNEGSKA (reference sequence). Written as DNA, the CDR3 is TGCAGTGCTAGAGAAACTCATCGGAAGGTGGGAGCCGTGTCCTACGAGCAGTACTTC. Its translation is CSARETHRKVGAVSYEQYF.

Ten or more counts support this clonotype. The chain joins TRBV20-1 to TRBJ2-2, with D possibly being TRBD1 or TRBD2 (5 bases each). V was cut by 1 base and J by 5 bases, with 5 bases left in between. CDR3 length: 12 residues. The germline CDR1 and CDR2 sequences are DFQATT and SNEGSKA (reference sequence). This CDR3 reads CSARGGTGELFF. The DNA for the CDR3 is TGCAGTGCTAGAGGGGGGACCGGGGAGCTGTTTTTT.

Ten or more counts support this clonotype. The chain is built from TRBV25-1 and TRBJ2-1; D unresolved. Germline V gene sequence: CDR1 MGHDK, CDR2 SYGVNS. The CDR3 has 14 amino acids. Trimming took 5 bases from V and 0 from J, leaving 8 bases between them. The CDR3 spells CASSNPPSYNEQFF. The CDR3 bases are TGTGCCAGCAGTAATCCCCCCTCCTACAATGAGCAGTTCTTC.

This clonotype was counted a few times. This chain connects TRBV12-3 or TRBV12-4 to TRBJ2-3, with a weak D call TRBD1 (6 bases). The CDR3 runs to 15 residues. V lost 3 bases, J lost 6 bases, and 16 bases lay in between. The CDR3 here is CASSLRTALVDTQYF. The CDR3 nucleotides read TGTGCCAGCAGTTTGAGGACAGCCCTTGTGGATACGCAGTATTTT.

The table lists this clonotype with a count of one. The rearrangement joins TRBV12-3 or TRBV12-4 to TRBJ2-1; D call uncertain. The CDR3 has 12 residues. V gave up 3 bases and J gave up 8 bases, with 8 bases separating them. CDR3 in amino acids: CASSLERYEQFF. The CDR3 region has the DNA TGTGCCAGCAGTTTGGAGAGGTATGAGCAGTTCTTC.

This clonotype was recorded many times. The chain recombines TRBV29-1 with TRBJ2-7, with a tentative D call TRBD1 (5 bases). The CDR3 covers 14 residues. Germline V lookup: CDR1 SQVTM, CDR2 ANQGSEA. V was trimmed by 1 base and J by 2 bases, leaving 12 bases between them. The CDR3 nucleotides read TGCAGCGTTGAAGTCCAGGGAAGGGCCTACGAGCAGTACTTC. Protein: CSVEVQGRAYEQYF.

The rearrangement joins TRBV29-1 to TRBJ2-3, with D perhaps assigned TRBD1 or TRBD2 (5 bases each). Per the germline V gene, CDR1 is SQVTM and CDR2 is ANQGSEA. Trimming removed 6 bases from V and 9 bases from J, with 19 bases in between. The CDR3 covers 13 residues. The CDR3: CSVSGTAQETQYF. DNA for the CDR3: TGCAGCGTGTCAGGGACCGCGCAGGAAACGCAGTATTTT.

This clonotype was recorded at least ten times. The V and J genes are TRBV29-1 and TRBJ2-7, with 9 bases aligning to TRBD1. Looked up from germline, CDR1 is SQVTM and CDR2 is ANQGSEA. The CDR3 contains 11 residues. Losses at the gene ends were 6 bases for V and 7 bases for J; bases not matched to a gene: 4. The DNA for the CDR3 is TGCAGCGTGGACAGGGGTGGGGAGCAGTACTTC. It specifies CSVDRGGEQYF.

This clonotype was recorded at least ten times. The chain is built from TRBV9 and TRBJ2-7; D is unresolved. CDR1 and CDR2 from the germline V gene are SGDLS and YYNGEE. V dropped 4 bases and J dropped 1 base, with 12 bases sitting between them. CDR3 length: 14 residues. CDR3: CASSTSSVSYEQYF. The CDR3 DNA follows: TGTGCCAGCAGCACCTCCAGTGTTTCCTACGAGCAGTACTTC.

This clonotype was detected a few times. J is TRBJ2-2 and V is TRBV6-6, with a weak D call TRBD2 (6 bases). The length of the CDR3 is 12 residues. The V end was cut by 7 bases, the J end by 3 bases, with 6 bases between. The germline V gene encodes CDR1 MNHNY and CDR2 SVGAGI (reference sequence). CDR3: CASTSDTGELFF. The DNA for the CDR3 is TGTGCCAGCACTAGCGACACCGGGGAGCTGTTTTTT.

Many counts were recorded for this clonotype. The CDR3 is CASSFRDSHSYEQYF. The DNA for the CDR3 is TGTGCCAGCAGCTTCCGGGACAGTCACTCCTACGAGCAGTACTTC. The chain uses TRBV7-2 and TRBJ2-7; 7 bases are shared with TRBD1. CDR3 length: 15 amino acids. V shed 3 bases and J 0 bases; nucleotides not matched to a gene: 5. Germline lookup yields CDR1 SGHTA and CDR2 FQGNSA.

This clonotype was counted at least ten times. This chain connects TRBV27 to TRBJ2-1; TRBD1 aligns across 9 bases. The germline CDR1 and CDR2 sequences are MNHEY and SMNVEV (reference sequence). CDR3 size: 16 residues. The J segment lost 6 bases and the V segment lost 8 bases, leaving 14 bases of the junction unmatched. The CDR3 reads CASAASVGTGFNEQFF. The DNA of the CDR3 is TGTGCCAGCGCCGCGTCGGTTGGGACAGGGTTCAATGAGCAGTTCTTC.

A few counts support this clonotype. The V and J genes are TRBV20-1 and TRBJ2-1, with a tentative D call TRBD2 (6 bases). CDR1 DFQATT and CDR2 SNEGSKA come from the germline V gene (reference sequence). The CDR3 is made up of 14 amino acids. Trimming removed 2 bases at V and 3 bases at J, with 11 bases between. The CDR3 DNA reads TGCAGTGCTAGACCTAAGACTAGCTACAATGAGCAGTTCTTC. Translated: CSARPKTSYNEQFF.

This clonotype was observed once. This may stem from a read error, because a much larger clone lies one nucleotide away. The rearrangement joins TRBV25-1 to TRBJ2-5; possibly TRBD2 for D (5 bases). Per germline, CDR1 MGHDK and CDR2 SYGVNS. The V gene lost 4 bases and the J gene lost 6 bases, with 15 bases spanning the gap. CDR3 length equals 14 residues. CDR3 sequence: CASSARTDGKTQYF. The DNA for the CDR3 is TGTGCCAGCAGTGCACGGACGGACGGGAAGACCCAGTACTTC.

This clonotype was found many times. V usage is TRBV14 and J usage is TRBJ2-1; D might be TRBD2 (5 bases). Trimming took off 2 bases at V and 3 bases at J, with 14 bases between the two ends. This CDR3 is 16 amino acids long. Germline V gene lookup returns CDR1 SGHDN and CDR2 FVKESK. The CDR3 DNA follows: TGTGCCAGCAGCCAACGGGGTACTGAATACTACAATGAGCAGTTCTTC. Amino acids: CASSQRGTEYYNEQFF. The full variable domain, rest sourced from reference TRBV14 and TRBJ2-1, is EAGVTQFPSHSVIEKGQTVTLRCDPISGHDNLYWYRRVMGKEIKFLLHFVKESKQDESGMPNNRFLAERTGGTYSTLKVQPAELEDSGVYFCASSQRGTEYYNEQFFGPGTRLTVL.

The table lists this clonotype with many counts. The chain carries TRBV3-1 and TRBJ2-1; 9 bases agree with TRBD2. V shed 0 bases and J 5 bases; nucleotides not matched to a gene: 8. This CDR3 is built from 17 residues. Per the germline V gene, CDR1 is LGHDT and CDR2 is YNNKEL (reference sequence). CDR3 protein: CASSQDSPGTSNNEQFF. The CDR3 coding sequence is TGTGCCAGCAGCCAAGATTCCCCCGGGACTAGCAACAATGAGCAGTTCTTC.

This clonotype has a count of ten or more. The V call is TRBV5-1, the J call TRBJ2-5; D is unclear. V lost 4 bases, J lost 2 bases, and 6 bases lay in between. Looked up from germline, CDR1 is SGHRS and CDR2 is YFSETQ. The CDR3 covers 12 residues. The CDR3 DNA sequence: TGCGCCAGCAGCGAACCACAAGAGACCCAGTACTTC. The encoded protein is CASSEPQETQYF.

In this sample, this clonotype turned up many times. The chain joins TRBV7-2 to TRBJ2-1; D remains ambiguous. The CDR3 length is 13 residues. Germline loops: CDR1 SGHTA, CDR2 FQGNSA. V lost 0 bases, J lost 8 bases, and 8 bases lay in between. CDR3: CASSLAGYDEQFF. In nucleotides, the CDR3 is TGTGCCAGCAGCTTAGCGGGATACGATGAGCAGTTCTTC.

In its sample, this clonotype was seen many times. The V and J genes are TRBV6-1 and TRBJ1-2; D not certain. CDR3 length: 13 amino acids. Trimming stripped 6 bases from V and 6 bases from J, with 14 bases between. The germline V gene has CDR1 MNHNS and CDR2 SASEGT. CDR3 sequence: CASSPLSLDGYTF. The CDR3 coding sequence is TGTGCCAGCAGCCCCCTATCCTTAGATGGCTACACCTTC.

This clonotype came up many times. The CDR3 coding sequence is TGCAGCGTTGAAGTTCCCGGACTAGCGGGGGAGCGGATTGTCTACGAGCAGTACTTC. This translates into CSVEVPGLAGERIVYEQYF. The gene calls are TRBV29-1 and TRBJ2-7; TRBD2 matches 13 bases. CDR1 SQVTM and CDR2 ANQGSEA come from the germline V gene. J gave up 3 bases and V 1 base, and 15 bases lay outside the gene matches. The CDR3 contains 19 residues.

In its sample, this clonotype was seen a few times. The V call is TRBV29-1, the J call TRBJ1-1; maybe TRBD1 (5 bases). Germline assignment: CDR1 SQVTM and CDR2 ANQGSEA. This CDR3 spans 10 amino acids. The V gene lost 7 bases and the J gene lost 7 bases, with 10 bases spanning the gap. For the CDR3, the DNA is TGCAGCGGGGATCAGGGTGAAGCTTTCTTT. This gives the protein CSGDQGEAFF.

This chain joins TRBV11-2 and TRBJ2-3; 7 bases agree with TRBD2. Germline CDR1 SGHAT, CDR2 FQNNGV. The CDR3 has 17 amino acids. The V gene end was trimmed by 1 base and the J gene end by 4 bases; junction bases not matched to a gene: 11. The CDR3 region has the DNA TGTGCCAGCAGCTTAGGATGGTCGGCGGGAGCTTCAGATACGCAGTATTTT. It is translated as CASSLGWSAGASDTQYF.

This clonotype was seen ten or more times. The chain recombines TRBV25-1 with TRBJ2-1; possible D gene TRBD2, 5 bases. Trimming removed 3 bases from V and 0 bases from J, with 12 bases in between. The CDR3 contains 16 residues. Germline lookup yields CDR1 MGHDK and CDR2 SYGVNS. The DNA for the CDR3 is TGTGCCAGCAGTGACCTAGAGGGCCACTCCTACAATGAGCAGTTCTTC. Translation: CASSDLEGHSYNEQFF.

The chain uses TRBV3-1 and TRBJ1-5; TRBD1 agrees at 7 bases. Per germline, CDR1 LGHDT and CDR2 YNNKEL (reference sequence). CDR3 size: 16 residues. The trim removed 0 bases at V and 4 bases at J, leaving 6 bases unmatched. CDR3 DNA: TGTGCCAGCAGCCAAGATTTAGGGACAGTGAATCAGCCCCAGCATTTT. It translates to CASSQDLGTVNQPQHF. The variable domain in full, completed from reference TRBV3-1 and TRBJ1-5, reads DTAVSQTPKYLVTQMGNDKSIKCEQNLGHDTMYWYKQDSKKFLKIMFSYNNKELIINETVPNRFSPKSPDKAHLNLHINSLELGDSAVYFCASSQDLGTVNQPQHFGDGTRLSIL.